The 12 T cell receptor beta chains given below trace back to one sample, sequenced in a study of cytomegalovirus exposure and HLA in healthy donors. The repertoire was sequenced with immunoSEQ multiplex PCR; TCRdb's copy has only in-frame clones and lacks some. The sample holds approximately 140,000 clones, 70% to 90% seen once. Sequenced material: PBMCs. All receptors come from a man between 18 and 29 years old in good health and CMV-seropositive.

This sequence joins TRBV9 and TRBJ2-3; the D is unclear. CDR1 is SGDLS, CDR2 YYNGEE, per germline. Trimming stripped 2 bases from V and 0 bases from J, with 10 bases between. CDR3 length equals 15 residues. The CDR3 nucleotides are TGTGCCAGCAGCGTTTTGAGACATAGCACAGATACGCAGTATTTT. Its protein product is CASSVLRHSTDTQYF.

The rearrangement joins TRBV10-3 to TRBJ1-5; possibly TRBD1 for D (6 bases). The CDR3 is 15 residues long. V lost 2 bases, J lost 2 bases, and 10 bases lay in between. Germline CDR1 and CDR2: ENHRY and SYGVKD. Here the CDR3 DNA reads TGTGCCATCAGTGAGGGGGGCGGCGGCAATCAGCCCCAGCATTTT. Translated: CAISEGGGGNQPQHF.

J is TRBJ2-7 and V is TRBV18, with 9 bases fitting TRBD1. Trimming took 1 base from V and 6 from J; bases not matched to a gene: 10. CDR1 and CDR2 (germline): KGHSH, LQKENI. This CDR3 comprises 16 residues. The CDR3 sequence: CASSPRPGQGPSEQYF. In nucleotides, the CDR3 is TGTGCCAGCTCACCACGACCGGGACAGGGACCCTCCGAGCAGTACTTC.

The chain employs TRBV30 and TRBJ1-4; weak D call: TRBD1 (5 bases). There are 14 residues in the CDR3. CDR1 and CDR2 (germline): GTSNPN, SVGIG (reference sequence). Trimming took off 2 bases at V and 0 bases at J, with 7 bases between the two ends. CDR3 loop: CAWSRGSTNEKLFF. The CDR3, as DNA: TGTGCCTGGAGTAGGGGATCAACTAATGAAAAACTGTTTTTT.

This clone was observed a few times. The chain recombines TRBV6-1 with TRBJ2-5; D might be TRBD1 (6 bases). The CDR3 covers 14 residues. Trimming stripped 4 bases from V and 4 bases from J, with 13 bases between. CDR1 is MNHNS and CDR2 is SASEGT in the germline V gene. The CDR3 sequence: CASSGRTAGETQYF. DNA for the CDR3: TGTGCCAGCAGTGGCCGGACAGCAGGAGAGACCCAGTACTTC.

The chain joins TRBV5-1 to TRBJ2-1; D is perhaps TRBD1 (5 bases). Germline CDR1 and CDR2: SGHRS and YFSETQ. The CDR3 has 13 amino acids. Trimming pared 4 bases from V and 8 bases from J, leaving 13 bases between. The CDR3 sequence is CASSDSGSHEQFF. The CDR3 DNA reads as TGCGCCAGCAGCGACAGTGGTTCTCATGAGCAGTTCTTC.

The genes are TRBV5-1 and TRBJ1-1; D may be TRBD1 (6 bases). CDR1 is SGHRS, CDR2 YFSETQ, per germline. The V end was cut by 2 bases, the J end by 3 bases, with 11 bases between. The CDR3 runs 14 residues. The CDR3: CASSFQGPDTEAFF. In DNA form, the CDR3 reads TGCGCCAGCAGCTTCCAGGGGCCGGACACTGAAGCTTTCTTT.

The chain carries TRBV7-2 and TRBJ2-7; no definite D call. This CDR3 is 16 amino acids long. Germline CDR1 reads SGHTA; CDR2 reads FQGNSA. Trimming shortened V by 5 bases and J by 2 bases, and 19 bases separated the two germline ends. The CDR3 DNA is TGTGCCAGCAGCCCCTACGGAGAGGCAACAACCTACGAGCAGTACTTC. Its protein is CASSPYGEATTYEQYF.

The chain recombines TRBV27 with TRBJ2-7; no reliable D call. The germline gives CDR1 MNHEY, CDR2 SMNVEV (reference sequence). Between the trimmed V and J ends, which lost 3 bases and 0 bases, there was a span of 6 bases. The CDR3 is 13 amino acids. The CDR3 DNA follows: TGTGCCAGCAGTTTTGACAACTCCTACGAGCAGTACTTC. Translating it yields CASSFDNSYEQYF.

The gene calls are TRBV7-9 and TRBJ2-3; D might be TRBD1 (5 bases). This CDR3 contains 15 residues. V dropped 4 bases and J dropped 6 bases, with 17 bases sitting between them. The V gene's germline CDR1 is SEHNR and CDR2 FQNEAQ (reference sequence). CDR3 bases: TGTGCCAGCAGCTCAGACAGAACTCTTCGGGATACGCAGTATTTT. Translating it yields CASSSDRTLRDTQYF.

CDR3 protein: CASRKIQDPVGGTEAFF. The CDR3 DNA sequence: TGCGCCAGCAGAAAAATACAGGACCCCGTGGGGGGTACTGAAGCTTTCTTT. The rearrangement uses TRBV5-1 and TRBJ1-1, with a weak D call TRBD1 (5 bases). CDR1 and CDR2 from the germline V gene are SGHRS and YFSETQ. CDR3 size: 17 residues. V lost 5 bases and J lost 5, with 25 bases in between. Full variable domain (outside the CDR3, taken from reference TRBV5-1 and TRBJ1-1): KAGVTQTPRYLIKTRGQQVTLSCSPISGHRSVSWYQQTPGQGLQFLFEYFSETQRNKGNFPGRFSGRQFSNSRSEMNVSTLELGDSALYLCASRKIQDPVGGTEAFFGQGTRLTVV.

The chain employs TRBV11-3 and TRBJ2-3, with 9 bases aligning to TRBD1. Germline lookup yields CDR1 SGHNT and CDR2 YENEEA. The CDR3 length is 13 residues. The trim removed 5 bases at V and 9 bases at J, leaving 6 bases unmatched. This CDR3 reads CASSPDRGYTQYF. The CDR3 DNA sequence: TGTGCCAGCAGCCCGGACAGGGGTTACACGCAGTATTTT.